These 2 T cell receptor beta chains came from one sample sequenced in a study of T cell changes during pregnancy in multiple sclerosis. Some clones are missing from TCRdb's copy, which holds only in-frame ones; the method was immunoSEQ multiplex PCR. The sample has about 41,000 clones, around nine tenths seen once. The sample in question was CD8+ T cells from peripheral blood mononuclear cells, obtained in the third trimester of pregnancy. Every receptor here comes from a female donor with multiple sclerosis, enrolled in a pregnancy study.

J is TRBJ1-4 and V is TRBV10-3, with 7 bases that match TRBD1. With V trimmed by 1 base and J by 2 bases, 10 bases remained unmatched. This CDR3 region has 18 residues. The germline CDR1 and CDR2 sequences are ENHRY and SYGVKD. CDR3 DNA sequence: TGTGCCATCAGTGAGTTGCGCCGGGACAGTGGGACTAATGAAAAACTGTTTTTT. Translation: CAISELRRDSGTNEKLFF.

About this clone itself: Additional DNA sequences in this sample encode the identical CDR3. V gene TRBV25-1 combines with J gene TRBJ2-5, with 11 bases lining up with TRBD2. V lost 1 base, J lost 2 bases, and 3 bases stayed unmatched. CDR3 length: 16 residues. CDR1 and CDR2 from the germline V gene are MGHDK and SYGVNS. The CDR3 bases are TGTGCCAGCAGTGAATGGGTAGCGGGAGGGCAAGAGACCCAGTACTTC. This gives the protein CASSEWVAGGQETQYF. The variable domain in full, completed from reference TRBV25-1 and TRBJ2-5, reads EADIYQTPRYLVIGTGKKITLECSQTMGHDKMYWYQQDPGMELHLIHYSYGVNSTEKGDLSSESTVSRIRTEHFPLTLESARPSHTSQYLCASSEWVAGGQETQYFGPGTRLLVL.